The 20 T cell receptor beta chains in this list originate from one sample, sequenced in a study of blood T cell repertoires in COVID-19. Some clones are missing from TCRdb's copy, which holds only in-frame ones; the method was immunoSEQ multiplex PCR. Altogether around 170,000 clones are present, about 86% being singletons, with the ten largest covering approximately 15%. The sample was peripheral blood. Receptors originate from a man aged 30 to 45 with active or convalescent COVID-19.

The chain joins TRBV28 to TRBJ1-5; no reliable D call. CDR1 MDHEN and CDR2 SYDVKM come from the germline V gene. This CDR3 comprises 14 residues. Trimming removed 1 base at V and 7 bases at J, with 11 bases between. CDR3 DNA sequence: TGTGCCAGCAGTTTATCCGTAGCGAGGCAGCCCCAGCATTTT. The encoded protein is CASSLSVARQPQHF.

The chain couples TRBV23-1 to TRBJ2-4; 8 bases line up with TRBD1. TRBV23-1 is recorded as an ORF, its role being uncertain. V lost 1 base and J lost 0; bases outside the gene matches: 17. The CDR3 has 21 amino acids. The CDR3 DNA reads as TGCGCCAGCAGTCAATATCAGATCCGCAGGGGGCACCATCAAGCCAAAAACATTCAGTACTTC. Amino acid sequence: CASSQYQIRRGHHQAKNIQYF.

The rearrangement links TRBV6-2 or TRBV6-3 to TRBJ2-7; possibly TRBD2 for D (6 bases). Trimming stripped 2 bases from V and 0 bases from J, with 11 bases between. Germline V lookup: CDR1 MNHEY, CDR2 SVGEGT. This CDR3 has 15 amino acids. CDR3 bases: TGTGCCAGCAGTTACCTGGCTAGCGTCTCCTACGAGCAGTACTTC. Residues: CASSYLASVSYEQYF.

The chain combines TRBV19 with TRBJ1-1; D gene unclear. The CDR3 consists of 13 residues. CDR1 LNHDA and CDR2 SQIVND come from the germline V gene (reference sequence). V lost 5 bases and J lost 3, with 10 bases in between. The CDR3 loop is CASSHTRDTEAFF. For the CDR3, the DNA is TGTGCCAGTAGTCACACTCGGGACACTGAAGCTTTCTTT. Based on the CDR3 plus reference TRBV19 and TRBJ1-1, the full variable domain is DGGITQSPKYLFRKEGQNVTLSCEQNLNHDAMYWYRQDPGQGLRLIYYSQIVNDFQKGDIAEGYSVSREKKESFPLTVTSAQKNPTAFYLCASSHTRDTEAFFGQGTRLTVV.

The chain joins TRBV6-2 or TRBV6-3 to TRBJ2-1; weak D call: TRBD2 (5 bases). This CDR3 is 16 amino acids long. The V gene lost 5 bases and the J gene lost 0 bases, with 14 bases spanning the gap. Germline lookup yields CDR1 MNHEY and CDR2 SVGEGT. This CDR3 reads CASSRGLTGSYNEQFF. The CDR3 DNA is TGTGCCAGCAGTCGAGGACTGACCGGCTCCTACAATGAGCAGTTCTTC.

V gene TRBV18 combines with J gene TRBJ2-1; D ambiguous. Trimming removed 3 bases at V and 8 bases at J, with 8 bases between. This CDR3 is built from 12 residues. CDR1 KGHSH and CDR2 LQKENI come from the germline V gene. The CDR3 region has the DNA TGTGCCAGCTCACCTTCGAGCGATGAGCAGTTCTTC. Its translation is CASSPSSDEQFF.

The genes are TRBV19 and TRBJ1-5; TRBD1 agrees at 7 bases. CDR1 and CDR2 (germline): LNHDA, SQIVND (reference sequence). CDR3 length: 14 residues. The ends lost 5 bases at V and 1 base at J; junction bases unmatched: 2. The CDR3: CASSLGQSNQPQHF. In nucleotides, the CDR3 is TGTGCCAGTAGTCTGGGACAGAGCAATCAGCCCCAGCATTTT.

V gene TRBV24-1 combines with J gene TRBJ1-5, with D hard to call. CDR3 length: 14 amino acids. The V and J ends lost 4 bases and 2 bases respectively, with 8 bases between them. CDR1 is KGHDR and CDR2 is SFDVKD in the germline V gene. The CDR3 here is CATSDSYGNQPQHF. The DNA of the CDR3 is TGTGCCACCAGTGACAGTTATGGCAATCAGCCCCAGCATTTT.

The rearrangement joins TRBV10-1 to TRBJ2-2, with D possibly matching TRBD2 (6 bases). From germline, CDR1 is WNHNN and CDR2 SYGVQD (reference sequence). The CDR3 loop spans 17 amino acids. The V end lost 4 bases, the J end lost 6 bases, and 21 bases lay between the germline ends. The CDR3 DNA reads TGCGCCAGCAGTGGTCCTCGGGACCGGCGGGACTCCGGGGAGCTGTTTTTT. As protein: CASSGPRDRRDSGELFF.

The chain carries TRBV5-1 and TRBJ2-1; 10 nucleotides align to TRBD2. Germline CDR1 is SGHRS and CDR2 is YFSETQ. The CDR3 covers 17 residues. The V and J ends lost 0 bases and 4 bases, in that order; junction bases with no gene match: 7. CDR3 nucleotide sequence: TGCGCCAGCAGCTTGGCGGCTAGCGGGGGCCCTTACAATGAGCAGTTCTTC. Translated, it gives CASSLAASGGPYNEQFF.

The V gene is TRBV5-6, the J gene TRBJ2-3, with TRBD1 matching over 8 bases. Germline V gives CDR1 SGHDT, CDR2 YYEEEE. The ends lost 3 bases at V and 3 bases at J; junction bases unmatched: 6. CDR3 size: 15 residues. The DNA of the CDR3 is TGTGCCAGCAGCTCCCGGGACAGGTTAACAGATACGCAGTATTTT. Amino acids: CASSSRDRLTDTQYF.

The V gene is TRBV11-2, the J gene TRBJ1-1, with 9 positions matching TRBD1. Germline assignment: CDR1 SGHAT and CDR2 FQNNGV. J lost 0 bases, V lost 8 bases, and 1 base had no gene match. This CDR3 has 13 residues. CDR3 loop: CASGDRVNTEAFF. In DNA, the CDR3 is TGTGCCAGCGGGGACAGGGTGAACACTGAAGCTTTCTTT. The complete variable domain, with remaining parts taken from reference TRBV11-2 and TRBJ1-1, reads EAGVAQSPRYKIIEKRQSVAFWCNPISGHATLYWYQQILGQGPKLLIQFQNNGVVDDSQLPKDRFSAERLKGVDSTLKIQPAKLEDSAVYLCASGDRVNTEAFFGQGTRLTVV.

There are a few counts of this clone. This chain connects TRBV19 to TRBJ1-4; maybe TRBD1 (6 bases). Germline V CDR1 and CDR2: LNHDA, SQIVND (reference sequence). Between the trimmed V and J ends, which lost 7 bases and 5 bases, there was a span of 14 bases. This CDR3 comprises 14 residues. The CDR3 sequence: CASTPSGGNEKLFF. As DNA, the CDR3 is TGTGCCAGTACCCCGAGTGGGGGCAATGAAAAACTGTTTTTT.

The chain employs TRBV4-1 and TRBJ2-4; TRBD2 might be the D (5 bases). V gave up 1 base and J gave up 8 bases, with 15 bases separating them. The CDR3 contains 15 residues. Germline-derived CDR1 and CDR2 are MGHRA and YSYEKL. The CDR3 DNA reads TGCGCCAGCAGCCAAGGTTCGGGGTCCCTTGACATTCAGTACTTC. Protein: CASSQGSGSLDIQYF.

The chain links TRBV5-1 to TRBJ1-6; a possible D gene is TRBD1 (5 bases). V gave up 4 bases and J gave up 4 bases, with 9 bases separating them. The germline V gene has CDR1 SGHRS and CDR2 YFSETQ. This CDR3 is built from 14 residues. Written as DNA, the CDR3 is TGCGCCAGCAGCGCGGGACTGTATAATTCACCCCTCCACTTT. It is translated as CASSAGLYNSPLHF.

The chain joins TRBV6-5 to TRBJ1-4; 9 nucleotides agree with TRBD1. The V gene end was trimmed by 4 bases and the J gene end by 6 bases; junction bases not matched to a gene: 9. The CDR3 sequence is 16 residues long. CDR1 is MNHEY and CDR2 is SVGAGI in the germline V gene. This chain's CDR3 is CASSSRRTGADEKLFF. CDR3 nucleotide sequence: TGTGCCAGCAGTTCTCGACGGACAGGGGCTGATGAAAAACTGTTTTTT.

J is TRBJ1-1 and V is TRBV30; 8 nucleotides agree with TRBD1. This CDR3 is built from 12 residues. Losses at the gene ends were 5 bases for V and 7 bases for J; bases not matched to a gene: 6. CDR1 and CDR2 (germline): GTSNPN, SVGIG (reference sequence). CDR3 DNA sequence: TGTGCCTGGGGACAGGGCTCCGTTGAAGCTTTCTTT. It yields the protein CAWGQGSVEAFF.

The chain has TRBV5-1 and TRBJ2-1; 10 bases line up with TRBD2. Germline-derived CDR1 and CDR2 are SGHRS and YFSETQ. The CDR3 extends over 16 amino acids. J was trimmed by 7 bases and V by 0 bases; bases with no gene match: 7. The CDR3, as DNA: TGCGCCAGCAGCTTGGAGCCTAGCGGGAGTGGTAATGAGCAGTTCTTC. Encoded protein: CASSLEPSGSGNEQFF. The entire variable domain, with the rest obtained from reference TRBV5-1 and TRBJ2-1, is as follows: KAGVTQTPRYLIKTRGQQVTLSCSPISGHRSVSWYQQTPGQGLQFLFEYFSETQRNKGNFPGRFSGRQFSNSRSEMNVSTLELGDSALYLCASSLEPSGSGNEQFFGPGTRLTVL.

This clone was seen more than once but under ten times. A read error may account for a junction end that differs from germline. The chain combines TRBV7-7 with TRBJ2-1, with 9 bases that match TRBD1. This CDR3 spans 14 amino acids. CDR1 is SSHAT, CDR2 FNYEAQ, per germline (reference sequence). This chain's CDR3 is CASSLQGAVNEQFF. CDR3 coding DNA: TGTGCTAGCAGCTTACAGGGGGCTGTCAATGAGCAGTTCTTC.

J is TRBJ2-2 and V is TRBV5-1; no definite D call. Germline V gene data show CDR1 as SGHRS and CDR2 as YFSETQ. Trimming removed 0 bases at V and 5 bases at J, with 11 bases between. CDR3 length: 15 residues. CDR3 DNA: TGCGCCAGCAGCTTGGTAGAGGAATTTACCGGGGAGCTGTTTTTT. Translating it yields CASSLVEEFTGELFF.